Below, 16 T cell receptor beta chains from the same sample are listed, as sequenced in a study of cytomegalovirus exposure and HLA in healthy donors. 60 Vbeta and 13 Jbeta primers were used in PCR. Data came from immunoSEQ multiplex PCR; TCRdb stores just in-frame clones and leaves some out. This repertoire shows approximately 200,000 clones, 65% to 80% found once; its top ten account for 4.4%. Input material: PBMCs. The source is a woman aged 30 to 39 in good health and CMV-seropositive.

This rearrangement joins TRBV2 to TRBJ2-3; 9 positions match TRBD2. The CDR3 is 15 residues long. Germline lookup yields CDR1 SNHLY and CDR2 FYNNEI. V dropped 7 bases and J dropped 1; count of bases not matched to a gene: 6. Here the CDR3 reads CASTTLAGGTDTQYF. The CDR3 DNA is TGTGCCAGCACAACATTAGCGGGGGGCACAGATACGCAGTATTTT.

This clone was seen a few times. This chain links TRBV18 with TRBJ1-5, with D hard to call. The CDR3 is 16 amino acids. CDR1 and CDR2 (germline): KGHSH, LQKENI. Deletions cut 2 bases from V and 4 bases from J, with 15 bases between. The CDR3 DNA reads TGTGCCAGCTCACCAGGAGCACGGGGAGGTAATCAGCCCCAGCATTTT. It yields the protein CASSPGARGGNQPQHF.

The chain couples TRBV5-6 to TRBJ1-4, with TRBD1 matching over 7 bases. After removal of 4 bases from V and 8 bases from J, the junction contained 2 bases not matched to a gene. Germline assignment: CDR1 SGHDT and CDR2 YYEEEE. CDR3 length: 12 residues. CDR3 bases: TGTGCCAGCAGCAAGGACAGGGAAAAACTGTTTTTT. The encoded protein is CASSKDREKLFF.

This chain connects TRBV19 to TRBJ2-1, with D possibly matching TRBD1 (5 bases). Germline loops: CDR1 LNHDA, CDR2 SQIVND (reference sequence). V was pared by 4 bases and J by 3 bases, with 13 bases between. The CDR3 has 15 residues. Here the CDR3 reads CASSTQVRDYNEQFF. The DNA for the CDR3 is TGTGCCAGTAGTACACAGGTTCGCGACTACAATGAGCAGTTCTTC.

The chain couples TRBV9 to TRBJ2-1; TRBD2 agrees at 8 bases. The V gene end was trimmed by 0 bases and the J gene end by 0 bases; junction bases not matched to a gene: 8. The CDR3 extends over 18 amino acids. From germline, CDR1 is SGDLS and CDR2 YYNGEE. The CDR3 spells CASSVGVPGGASYNEQFF. The CDR3 coding sequence is TGTGCCAGCAGCGTAGGAGTCCCCGGGGGGGCCTCCTACAATGAGCAGTTCTTC.

The gene calls are TRBV5-1 and TRBJ1-6; D uncertain. This CDR3 is built from 15 residues. From germline, CDR1 is SGHRS and CDR2 YFSETQ. Trimming removed 7 bases from V and 0 bases from J, with 11 bases in between. This chain's CDR3 is CASSPYSSYNSPLHF. The DNA for the CDR3 is TGCGCCAGCTCCCCGTATAGCTCCTATAATTCACCCCTCCACTTT.

The chain couples TRBV13 to TRBJ2-7; 10 bases align to TRBD1. The V segment lost 0 bases and the J segment 5 bases; nucleotides outside the gene matches: 7. CDR1 and CDR2 (germline): PRHDT, FYEKMQ (reference sequence). The CDR3 loop spans 16 amino acids. The CDR3 DNA sequence: TGTGCCAGCAGCTTAGGGGCCGGGACAGGGGACCACGAGCAGTACTTC. Translating gives CASSLGAGTGDHEQYF. Full variable domain (missing parts from reference TRBV13 and TRBJ2-7): AAGVIQSPRHLIKEKRETATLKCYPIPRHDTVYWYQQGPGQDPQFLISFYEKMQSDKGSIPDRFSAQQFSDYHSELNMSSLELGDSALYFCASSLGAGTGDHEQYFGPGTRLTVT.

The rearrangement links TRBV11-2 to TRBJ1-1, with D perhaps matching TRBD1 (5 bases). Trimming took 5 bases from V and 0 from J, leaving 10 bases between them. This CDR3 has 14 residues. Germline-derived CDR1 and CDR2 are SGHAT and FQNNGV. CDR3 amino acids: CASSNRRLNTEAFF. CDR3 coding DNA: TGTGCCAGCAGCAACAGGCGTTTGAACACTGAAGCTTTCTTT.

This clone was counted a few times. This chain uses TRBV9 with TRBJ2-2, with 12 positions matching TRBD2. V lost 0 bases to trimming and J lost 7 bases; unmatched junction nucleotides: 13. The CDR3 extends over 19 amino acids. Germline lookup yields CDR1 SGDLS and CDR2 YYNGEE. CDR3 loop: CASSVAGLAGGPLGGELFF. The CDR3 DNA reads TGTGCCAGCAGCGTAGCCGGCCTAGCGGGGGGGCCTTTGGGCGGGGAGCTGTTTTTT. The full variable domain, rest sourced from reference TRBV9 and TRBJ2-2, is DSGVTQTPKHLITATGQRVTLRCSPRSGDLSVYWYQQSLDQGLQFLIQYYNGEERAKGNILERFSAQQFPDLHSELNLSSLELGDSALYFCASSVAGLAGGPLGGELFFGEGSRLTVL.

The chain couples TRBV2 to TRBJ2-7, with 8 nucleotides matching TRBD1. The CDR3 length is 13 residues. Unmatched junction bases numbered 4, after V lost 5 bases and J lost 4 bases. Germline V gene lookup returns CDR1 SNHLY and CDR2 FYNNEI. CDR3 loop: CASSQGAWYEQYF. CDR3 nucleotide sequence: TGTGCCAGCAGTCAGGGGGCTTGGTACGAGCAGTACTTC.

This clone was seen a handful of times. The chain has TRBV7-9 and TRBJ2-3; D gene unclear. CDR1 is SEHNR and CDR2 is FQNEAQ in the germline V gene (reference sequence). The CDR3 is made up of 13 amino acids. Trimming removed 5 bases at V and 10 bases at J, with 16 bases between. The CDR3 nucleotides read TGTGCCAGCAGCCCCGAAGCTTTAGTCGCGCAGTATTTT. The encoded protein is CASSPEALVAQYF.

The chain has TRBV21-1 and TRBJ1-5; the table's D call, TRBD1, was not checked against the DNA. TRBV21-1 is a recognized pseudogene. This CDR3 contains 16 residues. The CDR3 reads CASSKRGQPNNQPQHF. CDR3 nucleotides: TGTGCCAGCAGCAAGAGGGGACAGCCCAACAATCAGCCCCAGCATTTT.

Only a few counts were recorded for this clone. V usage is TRBV9 and J usage is TRBJ2-1; D is possibly TRBD2 (5 bases). Germline CDR1 reads SGDLS; CDR2 reads YYNGEE. V was cut by 0 bases and J by 9 bases, with 16 bases left in between. The CDR3 extends over 15 amino acids. CDR3 nucleotides: TGTGCCAGCAGCGTAGAGCCGGGATTCTATGGTGAGCAGTTCTTC. Translated: CASSVEPGFYGEQFF.

A single count supports this clone. The chain has TRBV4-2 and TRBJ1-1, with no clear D. The germline CDR1 and CDR2 sequences are LGHNA and YNFKEQ. This CDR3 spans 15 amino acids. V was pared by 7 bases and J by 4 bases, with 19 bases between. CDR3 residues: CASTHNSPATTEAFF. In DNA, the CDR3 is TGTGCCAGCACCCACAATAGCCCCGCGACCACTGAAGCTTTCTTT.

The chain has TRBV11-2 and TRBJ1-1; D gene ambiguous. The CDR3 runs to 15 residues. Trimming took off 6 bases at V and 6 bases at J, with 20 bases between the two ends. Germline V CDR1 and CDR2: SGHAT, FQNNGV. The CDR3 DNA follows: TGTGCCAGCAGGGAAAACAGACGCCAGGATTCTGAAGCTTTCTTT. Amino acid sequence: CASRENRRQDSEAFF. Full variable domain (missing parts from reference TRBV11-2 and TRBJ1-1): EAGVAQSPRYKIIEKRQSVAFWCNPISGHATLYWYQQILGQGPKLLIQFQNNGVVDDSQLPKDRFSAERLKGVDSTLKIQPAKLEDSAVYLCASRENRRQDSEAFFGQGTRLTVV.

The chain links TRBV9 to TRBJ2-3, with TRBD2 matching over 9 bases. The CDR3 totals 17 residues. The V and J ends lost 0 bases and 0 bases, in that order; junction bases with no gene match: 5. CDR1 is SGDLS, CDR2 YYNGEE, per germline. CDR3 in amino acids: CASSVGLAEASTDTQYF. The DNA for the CDR3 is TGTGCCAGCAGCGTAGGACTAGCGGAGGCCAGCACAGATACGCAGTATTTT. The full variable domain, in which reference TRBV9 and TRBJ2-3 provide the parts outside the CDR3, is DSGVTQTPKHLITATGQRVTLRCSPRSGDLSVYWYQQSLDQGLQFLIQYYNGEERAKGNILERFSAQQFPDLHSELNLSSLELGDSALYFCASSVGLAEASTDTQYFGPGTRLTVL.